The rows below give T cell receptor beta chains drawn from one sample of a study of graft-versus-host responses after intestinal transplantation. TCRdb keeps only in-frame clones here, not all; method: immunoSEQ multiplex PCR. The sample contains approximately 110,000 clones, approximately 93% of which appear only once. The antigens these receptors bind are not known. The specimen was unstimulated CD8+ T cells sorted from spleen or lymph node cells, collected before transplant. Every receptor here comes from a human donor who was the organ donor for an intestinal transplant. Each CDR3 is given with its conserved first and last residue. The order of the fields is clone size, J gene, V gene, D gene, CDR3 protein, CDR3 DNA. D genes are given only for firm matches. Clone size, where shown, is once, few, many, or a class for clones that have expanded.

clone size: once; J gene: TRBJ1-1; V gene: TRBV18; D gene: NA; CDR3 protein: CASSRPGGHTEAFF; CDR3 DNA: TGTGCCAGCTCGCGGCCTGGGGGGCACACTGAAGCTTTCTTT
clone size: NA; J gene: TRBJ2-2; V gene: TRBV29-1; D gene: NA; CDR3 protein: CSVVGGTGELFF; CDR3 DNA: TGCAGCGTTGTCGGAGGGACCGGGGAGCTGTTTTTT
clone size: NA; J gene: TRBJ2-7; V gene: TRBV4-3; D gene: NA; CDR3 protein: CASSQGWGFEQYF; CDR3 DNA: TGCGCCAGCAGCCAAGGTTGGGGGTTCGAGCAGTACTTC
clone size: NA; J gene: TRBJ2-7; V gene: TRBV15; D gene: NA; CDR3 protein: CATSWGLASSYEQYF; CDR3 DNA: TGTGCCACCAGCTGGGGGCTAGCTAGCTCCTACGAGCAGTACTTC
clone size: NA; J gene: TRBJ2-7; V gene: TRBV29-1; D gene: TRBD2; CDR3 protein: CSVEREYEQYF; CDR3 DNA: TGCAGCGTGGAGCGGGAATACGAGCAGTACTTC
clone size: NA; J gene: TRBJ2-7; V gene: TRBV7-9; D gene: TRBD1; CDR3 protein: CASSWDRGLPYEQYF; CDR3 DNA: TGTGCCAGCAGCTGGGACAGGGGGCTACCCTACGAGCAGTACTTC
clone size: few; J gene: TRBJ2-7; V gene: TRBV2; D gene: NA; CDR3 protein: CASSDSSRGDYEQYF; CDR3 DNA: TGTGCCAGCAGTGATAGCAGCAGGGGAGACTACGAGCAGTACTTC
clone size: NA; J gene: TRBJ2-7; V gene: TRBV27; D gene: NA; CDR3 protein: CASSLGTGAEQYF; CDR3 DNA: TGTGCCAGCAGTTTAGGCACAGGTGCCGAGCAGTACTTC
clone size: once; J gene: TRBJ1-2; V gene: TRBV5-6; D gene: NA; CDR3 protein: CASSLAVYGYTF; CDR3 DNA: TGTGCCAGCAGCTTGGCGGTATATGGCTACACCTTC
clone size: NA; J gene: TRBJ2-4; V gene: TRBV18; D gene: NA; CDR3 protein: CASSREIKNIQYF; CDR3 DNA: TGTGCCAGCTCACGAGAAATCAAAAACATTCAGTACTTC
clone size: NA; J gene: TRBJ2-7; V gene: TRBV15; D gene: NA; CDR3 protein: CATGSAGNLYEQYF; CDR3 DNA: TGTGCCACCGGCAGCGCCGGGAATCTCTACGAGCAGTACTTC
clone size: once; J gene: TRBJ1-4; V gene: TRBV12-5; D gene: NA; CDR3 protein: CASGLDSHLLGRHPTNEKLFF; CDR3 DNA: TGTGCTAGTGGTTTGGACAGTCACTTGTTGGGCAGACACCCAACTAATGAAAAACTGTTTTTT
clone size: NA; J gene: TRBJ2-3; V gene: TRBV30; D gene: TRBD2; CDR3 protein: CAWQISGQGSDTQYF; CDR3 DNA: TGTGCCTGGCAGATTAGCGGGCAAGGGTCAGATACGCAGTATTTT
clone size: NA; J gene: TRBJ1-5; V gene: TRBV7-2; D gene: NA; CDR3 protein: CASPRDYNQPQHF; CDR3 DNA: TGTGCCAGCCCGAGGGACTACAATCAGCCCCAGCATTTT
clone size: NA; J gene: TRBJ2-1; V gene: TRBV9; D gene: TRBD2; CDR3 protein: CASSVAGRQIDEQFF; CDR3 DNA: TGTGCCAGCAGCGTAGCCGGGAGGCAGATAGATGAGCAGTTCTTC
clone size: NA; J gene: TRBJ2-2; V gene: TRBV7-2; D gene: NA; CDR3 protein: CASSLSQGDTGELFF; CDR3 DNA: TGTGCCAGCAGCTTAAGCCAGGGCGACACCGGGGAGCTGTTTTTT
clone size: NA; J gene: TRBJ2-3; V gene: TRBV29-1; D gene: NA; CDR3 protein: CSVNMGGPTDTQYF; CDR3 DNA: TGCAGCGTGAACATGGGGGGTCCGACAGATACGCAGTATTTT
clone size: once; J gene: TRBJ1-1; V gene: TRBV27; D gene: NA; CDR3 protein: CASSLSRSGATEAFF; CDR3 DNA: TGTGCCAGCAGTTTATCGAGATCGGGGGCCACTGAAGCTTTCTTT
clone size: NA; J gene: TRBJ1-4; V gene: TRBV7-9; D gene: NA; CDR3 protein: CASSLVDGANEKLFF; CDR3 DNA: TGTGCCAGCAGCTTAGTGGACGGGGCTAATGAAAAACTGTTTTTT
clone size: once; J gene: TRBJ2-7; V gene: TRBV2; D gene: TRBD2; CDR3 protein: CASSDPSGIPYEQYF; CDR3 DNA: TGTGCCAGCAGTGATCCTAGCGGGATACCCTACGAGCAGTACTTC
clone size: NA; J gene: TRBJ2-1; V gene: TRBV19; D gene: NA; CDR3 protein: CASSILSRDEQFF; CDR3 DNA: TGTGCCAGTAGTATCCTCTCTCGGGATGAGCAGTTCTTC
clone size: NA; J gene: TRBJ2-3; V gene: TRBV5-8; D gene: NA; CDR3 protein: CASSPFADTQYF; CDR3 DNA: TGTGCCAGCAGCCCGTTCGCAGATACGCAGTATTTT
clone size: NA; J gene: TRBJ2-1; V gene: TRBV13; D gene: TRBD1; CDR3 protein: CASSYGTGTGGGEQFF; CDR3 DNA: TGTGCCAGCAGCTATGGTACCGGGACAGGGGGCGGTGAGCAGTTCTTC
clone size: NA; J gene: TRBJ2-2; V gene: TRBV9; D gene: TRBD2; CDR3 protein: CASSLASGSNTGELFF; CDR3 DNA: TGTGCCAGCAGCCTCGCTAGCGGGAGTAACACCGGGGAGCTGTTTTTT
clone size: NA; J gene: TRBJ1-5; V gene: TRBV28; D gene: NA; CDR3 protein: CASGSAGGNQPQHF; CDR3 DNA: TGTGCCAGCGGCTCGGCAGGGGGCAATCAGCCCCAGCATTTT
clone size: NA; J gene: TRBJ2-2; V gene: TRBV27; D gene: TRBD1; CDR3 protein: CASSLQGAGELFF; CDR3 DNA: TGTGCCAGCAGTTTACAGGGGGCCGGGGAGCTGTTTTTT
clone size: NA; J gene: TRBJ1-4; V gene: TRBV10-2; D gene: TRBD1; CDR3 protein: CASRRTGLNEKLFF; CDR3 DNA: TGCGCCAGCAGAAGGACAGGGCTTAATGAAAAACTGTTTTTT
clone size: NA; J gene: TRBJ2-2; V gene: TRBV6-5; D gene: NA; CDR3 protein: CASRGQGTYTGELFF; CDR3 DNA: TGTGCCAGCAGGGGTCAGGGGACGTACACCGGGGAGCTGTTTTTT
clone size: NA; J gene: TRBJ1-5; V gene: TRBV6-1; D gene: TRBD1; CDR3 protein: CASSENPGGTGPQHF; CDR3 DNA: TGTGCCAGCAGTGAAAATCCAGGGGGCACGGGGCCCCAGCATTTT
clone size: once; J gene: TRBJ2-3; V gene: TRBV10-2; D gene: TRBD2; CDR3 protein: CASWMREAGTDTQYF; CDR3 DNA: TGCGCCAGTTGGATGCGGGAGGCGGGCACAGATACGCAGTATTTT
clone size: NA; J gene: TRBJ2-7; V gene: TRBV6-1; D gene: NA; CDR3 protein: CASSEGTASSYEQYF; CDR3 DNA: TGTGCCAGCAGTGAAGGGACTGCCAGCTCCTACGAGCAGTACTTC
clone size: NA; J gene: TRBJ2-2; V gene: TRBV7-9; D gene: NA; CDR3 protein: CASSLGPGELFF; CDR3 DNA: TGTGCCAGCAGCTTGGGGCCCGGGGAGCTGTTTTTT
clone size: NA; J gene: TRBJ2-1; V gene: TRBV9; D gene: TRBD2; CDR3 protein: CASSGTSGSSYNEQFF; CDR3 DNA: TGTGCTAGCAGCGGGACTAGCGGGAGCTCCTACAATGAGCAGTTCTTC
clone size: NA; J gene: TRBJ2-3; V gene: TRBV5-4; D gene: NA; CDR3 protein: CASSLGPGDTDTQYF; CDR3 DNA: TGTGCCAGCAGCCTGGGACCGGGAGACACAGATACGCAGTATTTT
clone size: NA; J gene: TRBJ2-3; V gene: TRBV9; D gene: NA; CDR3 protein: CASSGRFTGRSNLLPDTQYF; CDR3 DNA: TGTGCCAGCAGCGGCCGGTTTACGGGGAGATCCAACCTCTTACCAGATACGCAGTATTTT
clone size: few; J gene: TRBJ1-4; V gene: TRBV19; D gene: NA; CDR3 protein: CASTTGLNEKLFF; CDR3 DNA: TGTGCCAGTACGACAGGCCTTAATGAAAAACTGTTTTTT
clone size: NA; J gene: TRBJ2-7; V gene: TRBV27; D gene: NA; CDR3 protein: CASSSRGLLYEQYF; CDR3 DNA: TGTGCCAGCAGTAGTCGGGGATTACTCTACGAGCAGTACTTC